This T cell receptor beta chain emerged from a study of blood T cell repertoires in COVID-19. Looking at the study overall: Researchers got acute and convalescent COVID-19 samples from the United States, Italy and Spain. T cells, B-cell-depleted T cells, or PBMCs supplied cDNA or gDNA.

Germline CDR1 reads LGHDT; CDR2 reads YNNKEL (reference sequence). The CDR3 length is 16 residues. The germline V and J ends were trimmed by 1 base and 9 bases, with 16 bases remaining between them. Original methodology: Reference gene primer amplification yielded estimated nucleated cell counts. Using immunoSEQ multiplex PCR, the repertoire was profiled, and TCRdb retains in-frame clones only, with some absent. That table supplies the V and J calls and clone size; D and trimming were determined from the DNA. The sample consists of 200,000 to 250,000 clones, around 81% of them appearing once. The sequenced material came from peripheral blood. The rearrangement joins TRBV3-1 (or the pseudogene TRBV3-2) to TRBJ1-6; D gene uncertain. The clonotype comes from a woman aged 60-75 years with acute or convalescent COVID-19. This CDR3 is CASSQGRHLGGSPLHF. The CDR3 DNA sequence: TGTGCCAGCAGCCAAGGACGACATCTCGGAGGTTCACCCCTCCACTTT.